Given below is one T cell receptor (beta chain) in context. Its antigen remains unidentified. The read terminates 3 residues ahead of where the CDR3 ends, so the germline J gene completes it. Sequencing used immunoSEQ multiplex PCR; TCRdb keeps in-frame clones, though not all of them. The listing records some 25,000 clones. This entry is derived from a study of T cells in women clearing cervical HPV infection. Whole-study context: Women with histologically confirmed HPV16-related CIN3 or worse, 2 with invasive cancer, served as cases. Controls were women whose single incident HPV16 infection cleared within 12 months without precancer or cancer. Study-wide results and caveats: Cases and controls were distinguished at AUC around 0.8 by richness and V genes.

CDR1 SEHNR and CDR2 FQNEAQ come from the germline V gene (reference sequence). CDR3 length: 15 residues. V lost 5 bases, J lost 0 bases, and 4 bases stayed unmatched. This TCR came from a woman aged 18 to 75 with a cervical HPV16 infection that either progressed to CIN3+ or cleared (not recorded which). The specimen was blood buffy coat. V gene TRBV7-9 combines with J gene TRBJ2-3; TRBD1 agrees at 8 bases. The chain's CDR3 is CASSARDRSTDTQYF. The CDR3 DNA, read in part, is TGTGCCAGCAGCGCGAGGGACAGGAGCACAGATACG.